This T cell receptor beta chain comes out of a study of blood T cell repertoires in COVID-19. Study background: Nucleic acid was either cDNA or gDNA, and it came from T cells, B-cell-depleted T cells, or PBMCs.

All enrollees were roughly 18 to 95 years old and from around 25 US areas. Donors in Cohort 3 who had recovered were those with two negative PCRs, healthcare professional clearance, or resolution of their symptoms. This clone was counted a few times. The assay was immunoSEQ multiplex PCR, and TCRdb's table has in-frame clones only and misses some. The table shows approximately 200,000 clones, with 87% occurring only once. This sequence was found in a woman in her 30s who had recovered from COVID-19. Specimen: PBMCs or T cells enriched from blood (not recorded which).

The CDR3 bases are TGTGCCAGCACCCGGCTCAGGGACACTGAAGCTTTCTTT. Amino acid sequence: CASTRLRDTEAFF. The V and J genes are TRBV7-2 and TRBJ1-1, with D possibly TRBD1 on 5 matching bases. CDR1 is SGHTA and CDR2 is FQGNSA in the germline V gene. This CDR3 comprises 13 residues. V shed 7 bases and J shed 3 bases, with 12 bases lying between them.